This T cell receptor beta chain was identified during a study of OX40 agonist ivuxolimab in advanced cancers. Study summary: The drug used for patients, ivuxolimab, was an agonistic anti-OX40 (CD134) antibody. Participants could have had prior anti-PD-1, anti-PD-L1 or anti-CTLA-4 therapy, and around 40% had some.

Assay used: immunoSEQ multiplex PCR; TCRdb lists only in-frame clones, some missing. The sample has 70,000 to 75,000 clones, 86% seen once. Prior autoimmune disease or systemic immunosuppression barred patients. Of note for this clone: Its antigen is undetermined.

Points from the study as a whole: CD4+ and CD8+ T cells in blood underwent clonal expansion by week 6 at 0.1 to 3.0 mg/kg.

This clonotype was obtained from an adult with an advanced solid tumor such as melanoma, head and neck, liver or kidney cancer. The material sequenced was CD4+ or CD8+ T cells sorted from blood, taken in a trial of the OX40 agonist ivuxolimab.

Here the CDR3 reads CASSVRGDLHTDTQYF. Here the CDR3 DNA reads TGTGCCAGCAGCGTAAGAGGGGACCTACACACAGATACGCAGTATTTT. The V gene is TRBV9, the J gene TRBJ2-3; D may match TRBD1 or TRBD2 (5 bases each). Trimming took off 1 base at V and 2 bases at J, with 14 bases between the two ends. The CDR3 has 16 amino acids. Germline CDR1 is SGDLS and CDR2 is YYNGEE.